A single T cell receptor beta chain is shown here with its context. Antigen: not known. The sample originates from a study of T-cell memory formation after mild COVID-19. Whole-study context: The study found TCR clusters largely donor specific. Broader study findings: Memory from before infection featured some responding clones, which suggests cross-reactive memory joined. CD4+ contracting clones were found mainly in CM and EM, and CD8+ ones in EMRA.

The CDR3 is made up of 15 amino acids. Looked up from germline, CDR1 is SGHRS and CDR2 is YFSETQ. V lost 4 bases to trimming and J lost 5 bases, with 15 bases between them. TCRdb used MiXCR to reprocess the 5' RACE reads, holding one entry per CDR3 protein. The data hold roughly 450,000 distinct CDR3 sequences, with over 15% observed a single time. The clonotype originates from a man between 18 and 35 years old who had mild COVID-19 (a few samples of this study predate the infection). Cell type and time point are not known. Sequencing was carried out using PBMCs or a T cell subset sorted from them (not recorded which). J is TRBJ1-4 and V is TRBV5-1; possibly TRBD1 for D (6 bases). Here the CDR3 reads CASSRDVQGNEKLFF. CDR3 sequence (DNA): TGCGCCAGCAGCAGAGATGTACAGGGCAATGAAAAACTGTTTTTT.